The subject of this entry is one T cell receptor (beta chain). Its target is not known. The CDR3 totals 15 residues. Germline assignment: CDR1 SGHDN and CDR2 FVKESK. The V and J ends lost 4 bases and 4 bases respectively, with 16 bases between them. From RNA transcripts, TCR beta CDR3 regions were amplified. First-round RT-PCR targeting the TCR CDR3 was performed with the HTBI primer set. Using its own MiXCR run on the multiplex PCR reads, TCRdb lists one record per CDR3 protein. The table records hundreds of thousands of distinct CDR3 sequences, approximately 42% of them present only once. The data belong to a study of T cells in Graves' hyperthyroidism and ophthalmopathy. Whole-study results and caveats: Separation of ophthalmopathy from stable hyperthyroidism was achieved by a 13 V-J model. Within blood appeared most thyroid clonotypes that had expanded above 0.001.

The specimen was peripheral blood or thyroid tissue (not recorded which). The V gene is TRBV14, the J gene TRBJ1-2, with unresolved D. The TCR originated in an adult man with Graves' disease, either hyperthyroidism or ophthalmopathy (not recorded which). Here the CDR3 DNA reads TGTGCCAGCAGCCCAGTGTCCGAGGTTTCCTATGGCTACACCTTC. As protein: CASSPVSEVSYGYTF.